The sequence of this T cell receptor beta chain was determined in a study of response to subunit inactivated influenza vaccine (dated by TCRdb to 2017 to 2018). Notes on the research overall: The study used deep quantitative T cell receptor repertoire profiling to track responses to a trivalent subunit inactivated influenza vaccine. What the research found in general, with its limitations: It was suggested by the authors that each seasonal influenza vaccination may recruit only a limited number of new T cells.

This clonotype was observed a handful of times. Its target antigen remains unknown. Nothing much larger sits one base from this clone, and base qualities are not available. Library preparation was by RT-PCR. The sequencing machine was an Illumina HiSeq 2500. TCRdb ran its own pipeline on the public reads, namely fastp trimming at Q25 and MiXCR clone calling, and kept in-frame beta chains. One record per CDR3 amino acid sequence lists the most common genes and DNA. This sample gives approximately 680,000 distinct CDR3 sequences in total; approximately 15% of them show up just once. The top ten constitute approximately 10% of the sample. CDR3 length: 15 amino acids, cysteine to phenylalanine. Here the CDR3 DNA is all that survives: 45 bases in frame from base 1. The germline V gene (reference sequence) provides CDR1 DFQATT and CDR2 SNEGSKA. Cut back by 1 base and 0 bases, the V and J ends lie 11 bases apart.

The TCR comes from a man aged 50-59 years who received an inactivated influenza vaccine. Donor details come from another sample of the same person, matched by shared clones. The specimen was PBMCs from blood, collected approximately 12 days after vaccination. The chain links TRBV20-1 with TRBJ2-3; TRBD2 is possibly the D segment (6 matching bases). The nucleotide sequence is TGCAGTGCTAGAGTATCGAGCGGGAGCACAGATACGCAGTATTTT. Its protein reads: CSARVSSGSTDTQYF.